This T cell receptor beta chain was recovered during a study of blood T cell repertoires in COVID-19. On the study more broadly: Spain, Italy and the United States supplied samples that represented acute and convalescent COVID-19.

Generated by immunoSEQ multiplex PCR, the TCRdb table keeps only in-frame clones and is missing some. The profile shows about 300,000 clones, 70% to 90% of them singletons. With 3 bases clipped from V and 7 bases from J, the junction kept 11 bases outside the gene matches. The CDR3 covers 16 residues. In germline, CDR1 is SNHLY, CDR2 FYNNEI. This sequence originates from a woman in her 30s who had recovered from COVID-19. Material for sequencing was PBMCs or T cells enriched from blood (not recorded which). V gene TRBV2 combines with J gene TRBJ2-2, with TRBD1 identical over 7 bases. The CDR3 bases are TGTGCCAGCAGTGACGCCCACGTTAGGGGGCTCGGGGAGCTGTTTTTT. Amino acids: CASSDAHVRGLGELFF. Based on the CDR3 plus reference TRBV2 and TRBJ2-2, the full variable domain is EPEVTQTPSHQVTQMGQEVILRCVPISNHLYFYWYRQILGQKVEFLVSFYNNEISEKSEIFDDQFSVERPDGSNFTLKIRSTKLEDSAMYFCASSDAHVRGLGELFFGEGSRLTVL.